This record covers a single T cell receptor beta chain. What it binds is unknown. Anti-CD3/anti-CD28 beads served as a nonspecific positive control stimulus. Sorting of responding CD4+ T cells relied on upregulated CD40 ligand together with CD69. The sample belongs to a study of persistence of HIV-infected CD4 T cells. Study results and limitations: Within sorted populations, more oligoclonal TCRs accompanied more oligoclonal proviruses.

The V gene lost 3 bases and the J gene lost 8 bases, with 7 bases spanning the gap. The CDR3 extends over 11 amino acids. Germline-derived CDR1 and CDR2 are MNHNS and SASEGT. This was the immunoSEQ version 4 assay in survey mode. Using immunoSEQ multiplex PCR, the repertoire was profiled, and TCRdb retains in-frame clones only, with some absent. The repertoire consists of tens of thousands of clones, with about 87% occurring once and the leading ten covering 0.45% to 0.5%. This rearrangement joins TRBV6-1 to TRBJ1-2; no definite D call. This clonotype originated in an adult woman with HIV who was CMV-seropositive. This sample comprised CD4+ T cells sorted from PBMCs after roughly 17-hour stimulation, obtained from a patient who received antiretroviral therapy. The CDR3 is CASSDRRGYTF. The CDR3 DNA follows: TGTGCCAGCAGTGATCGACGAGGCTACACCTTC.